The sequence of this TCR beta chain was determined in a study of vaccination effects on CD4 cells after COVID-19. Study context: Sample collection from a couple of convalescent patients occurred 16 days and one week before vaccination.

Assay used: immunoSEQ multiplex PCR; TCRdb lists only in-frame clones, some missing. Among approximately 60,000 clones, under 85% were seen once, and the ten largest hold around a quarter. Germline lookup yields CDR1 SGHRS and CDR2 YFSETQ. The CDR3 covers 16 residues. Between the trimmed V and J ends, which lost 4 bases and 4 bases, there was a span of 15 bases. Note on this clone: Its antigen remains unknown.

An approximately 10-day culture period preceded the isolation of CD4+ T cells. This material consisted of CD4+ T cells from PBMCs cultured without peptide, taken before COVID-19 vaccination. V is TRBV5-1 and J is TRBJ2-6; no clear D gene. The origin of this receptor is a human donor who had a prior SARS-CoV-2 infection. The CDR3 loop reads CASSPPSSTGANVLTF. The CDR3 coding sequence is TGCGCCAGCAGCCCGCCGTCCAGTACCGGGGCCAACGTCCTGACTTTC.